A selection of T cell receptor beta chains follows, all from one sample in a study of T cell responses to AZD1222 COVID-19 vaccine. Data came from immunoSEQ multiplex PCR; TCRdb stores just in-frame clones and leaves some out. Of around 140,000 clones listed, about 86% are singletons. The source was peripheral blood, collected 28 days after the second AZD1222 dose. The receptors here all came from an adult who received the AZD1222 COVID-19 vaccine. CDR3s leave out the opening cysteine and the closing phenylalanine or tryptophan. Expanded clones are given a class, and other clones once, few, many or no size at all.

>TRBV7-2|NA|TRBJ2-3|15
ASSLAWGGSEADTQY
>TRBV27|NA|TRBJ2-7|13
ASSLNGALTYEQY
>TRBV2|few|TRBJ1-2|10
ASSVRGGGYT
>TRBV27|NA|TRBJ1-4|12
ASRLDRFNEKLF
>TRBV7-2|NA|TRBJ2-1|11
ASSLVTEGEQF
>TRBV4-2|NA|TRBJ1-2|11
ASSQDSGGSYT
>TRBV11-2|once|TRBJ1-1|11
ASTFYRDTEAF
>TRBV20-1|NA|TRBJ1-1|9
SAVLFTEAF
>TRBV4-2|NA|TRBJ2-5|14
ASSQDSERGKETQY
>TRBV12-3/TRBV12-4|NA|TRBJ2-3|10
ASRLSTDTQY
>TRBV19|NA|TRBJ2-5|15
ASSISLAGNFRETQY
>TRBV29-1|NA|TRBJ2-7|9
SVRFSYEQY
>TRBV3-1/TRBV3-2|once|TRBJ1-4|12
ASSPLASVEKLF
>TRBV18|NA|TRBJ2-7|13
ASSPLVRESYEQY
>TRBV14|NA|TRBJ2-7|14
ASSHPGLAVSYEQY
>TRBV7-8|NA|TRBJ2-3|14
ASSLRLAASTDTQY
>TRBV9|NA|TRBJ2-5|12
ASSPGLAEETQY
>TRBV20-1|NA|TRBJ1-3|12
SASGGDSGNTIY
>TRBV5-1|NA|TRBJ2-7|12
ASSIAGETYEQY
>TRBV29-1|NA|TRBJ1-2|10
SVVIGGRGYT
>TRBV24-1|NA|TRBJ2-3|11
ATSDLLAGTQY
>TRBV24-1|NA|TRBJ2-2|16
ATTLRTSGRADAGELF
>TRBV6-5|once|TRBJ2-1|14
ASSYSGVASSGEQF
>TRBV5-6|NA|TRBJ1-1|12
ASSMGSTNTEAF
>TRBV7-9|NA|TRBJ2-7|12
ASKRMDRSYEQY
>TRBV7-9|NA|TRBJ2-5|10
ASSLEEETQY
>TRBV6-5|NA|TRBJ1-2|13
ASQAGSIYYYGYT
>TRBV6-5|NA|TRBJ2-7|13
ASSYSAGQGYEQY
>TRBV16|NA|TRBJ2-2|13
ASSPLGTATGELF
>TRBV18|NA|TRBJ2-3|9
ASSTGDTQY
>TRBV27|NA|TRBJ1-5|13
ASSSGAYWGQPQH
>TRBV5-1|NA|TRBJ2-3|11
ASSLAFADTQY
>TRBV4-2|NA|TRBJ2-2|16
ASSQGGSGGRNTGELF
>TRBV4-2|NA|TRBJ2-7|12
ASSQDGEGGEQY
>TRBV3-1/TRBV3-2|NA|TRBJ1-1|11
ASSSRQGTEAF
>TRBV6-1|NA|TRBJ2-3|14
ASSEVSGGSTDTQY
>TRBV6-5|NA|TRBJ2-7|12
ATNRGRDPYEQY
>TRBV6-5|once|TRBJ1-1|11
ASSIGGNTEAF
>TRBV23-1|NA|TRBJ1-6|12
AGKPSPRNSPLH
>TRBV7-9|NA|TRBJ1-3|14
ASSLARTDAGNTIY
>TRBV2|NA|TRBJ1-2|13
ASSEFSGETYGYT
>TRBV2|NA|TRBJ2-4|14
ASSASGLAGANIQY
>TRBV30|NA|TRBJ2-3|11
AWSGLAADTQY
>TRBV6-5|NA|TRBJ1-1|12
ASKPGVGNTEAF
>TRBV2|NA|TRBJ1-2|16
ASSEMLSGGQSNYGYT
>TRBV7-2|NA|TRBJ1-5|13
ASSLGGSADQPQH
>TRBV5-1|NA|TRBJ1-5|13
ASSWTGSSNQPQH
>TRBV14|NA|TRBJ1-3|13
ASSQALGQRNTIY
>TRBV5-6|NA|TRBJ1-4|14
ASSLGQGDVNEKLF
>TRBV18|NA|TRBJ2-4|13
ASSLHSGEKNIQY
>TRBV3-1/TRBV3-2|NA|TRBJ1-2|13
ASSASRGVGYGYT
>TRBV18|NA|TRBJ2-5|13
ASTGTSGPQETQY
>TRBV7-7|NA|TRBJ2-1|14
ASSATGTSGRNEQF
>TRBV4-2|NA|TRBJ2-2|10
ASSQETGELF
>TRBV18|NA|TRBJ2-3|13
ASLEGTGWTDTQY
>TRBV5-8|NA|TRBJ1-3|16
ASSPSFGRLSSGNTIY
>TRBV27|once|TRBJ2-5|12
ASSLTTVGETQY
>TRBV12-3/TRBV12-4|few|TRBJ1-1|11
ASSPGTYVEAF
>TRBV29-1|NA|TRBJ1-1|11
SSRPGLGAEAF